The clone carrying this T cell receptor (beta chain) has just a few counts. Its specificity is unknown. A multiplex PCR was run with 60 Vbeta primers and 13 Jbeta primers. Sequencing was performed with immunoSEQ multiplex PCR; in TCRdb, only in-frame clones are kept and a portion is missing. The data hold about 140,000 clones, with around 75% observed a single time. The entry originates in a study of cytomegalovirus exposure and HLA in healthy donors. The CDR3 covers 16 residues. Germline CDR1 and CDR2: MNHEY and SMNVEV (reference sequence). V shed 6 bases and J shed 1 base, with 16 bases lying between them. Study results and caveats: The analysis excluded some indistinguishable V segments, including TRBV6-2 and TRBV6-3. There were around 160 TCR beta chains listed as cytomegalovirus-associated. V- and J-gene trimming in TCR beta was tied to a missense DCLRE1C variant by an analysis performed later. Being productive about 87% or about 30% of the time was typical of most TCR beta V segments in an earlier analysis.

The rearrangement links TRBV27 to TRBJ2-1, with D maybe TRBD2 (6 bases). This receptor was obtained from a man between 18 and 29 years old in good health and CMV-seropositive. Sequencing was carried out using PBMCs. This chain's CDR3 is CASRPGLEISYNEQFF. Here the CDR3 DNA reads TGTGCCAGCAGGCCGGGACTTGAAATTTCCTACAATGAGCAGTTCTTC.